This note documents a single TCR beta chain sequence. Its target is unknown. Other DNA variants within this sample encode the same CDR3. V lost 0 bases to trimming and J lost 1 base, with 4 bases between them. CDR3 length: 14 residues. Germline lookup yields CDR1 SGHRS and CDR2 YFSETQ. The data stem from a study of shared clonotypes between healthy human individuals. Study overall: Per-donor plates numbered three CD4 naive, three CD4 memory, two CD8 naive and one CD8 memory.

Over several immunoSEQ plates, each subset's genomic DNA was distributed in even portions. TCRdb's copy holds only in-frame clones and misses some; the assay was immunoSEQ multiplex PCR. The sample includes a few million clones, around 90% seen only once; the top ten take approximately 0.41%. Study-wide findings and caveats: Larger estimated richness was generally seen in naive subsets than in memory subsets.

Sequencing was carried out using naive CD4+ T cells from PBMCs. Subset meaning: CD45RA+ positively selected. The source is a man aged 18-30 years in good health. Some clones in this sample may be carry-over from other donors' samples. The chain has TRBV5-1 and TRBJ1-4, with D hard to call. In DNA, the CDR3 is TGCGCCAGCAGCTTGGCCGGAACTAATGAAAAACTGTTTTTT. Its translation: CASSLAGTNEKLFF.